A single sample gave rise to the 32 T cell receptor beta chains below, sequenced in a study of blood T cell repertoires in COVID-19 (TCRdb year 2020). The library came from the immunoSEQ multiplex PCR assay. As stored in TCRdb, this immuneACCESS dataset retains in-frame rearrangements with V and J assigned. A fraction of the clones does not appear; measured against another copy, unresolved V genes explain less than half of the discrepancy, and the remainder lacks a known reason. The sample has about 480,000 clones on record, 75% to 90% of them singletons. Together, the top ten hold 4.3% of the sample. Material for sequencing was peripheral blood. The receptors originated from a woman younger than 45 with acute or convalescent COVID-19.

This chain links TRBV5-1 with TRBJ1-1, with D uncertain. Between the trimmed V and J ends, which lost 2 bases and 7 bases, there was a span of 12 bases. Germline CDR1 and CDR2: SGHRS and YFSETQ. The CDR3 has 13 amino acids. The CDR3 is CASSFPGEGEAFF. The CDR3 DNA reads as TGCGCCAGCAGCTTCCCTGGGGAGGGTGAAGCTTTCTTT.

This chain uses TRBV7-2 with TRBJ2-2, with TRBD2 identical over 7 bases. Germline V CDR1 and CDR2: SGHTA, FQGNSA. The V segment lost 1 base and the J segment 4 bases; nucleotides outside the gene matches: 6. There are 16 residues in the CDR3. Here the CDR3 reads CASSLVGGFGTGELFF. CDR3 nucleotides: TGTGCCAGCAGCTTAGTGGGGGGGTTCGGCACCGGGGAGCTGTTTTTT.

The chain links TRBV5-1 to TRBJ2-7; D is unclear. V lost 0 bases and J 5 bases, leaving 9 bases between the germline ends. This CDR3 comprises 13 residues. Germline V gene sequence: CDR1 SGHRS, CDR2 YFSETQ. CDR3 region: CASSLGPADEQYF. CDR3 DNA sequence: TGCGCCAGCAGCTTGGGCCCGGCGGACGAGCAGTACTTC.

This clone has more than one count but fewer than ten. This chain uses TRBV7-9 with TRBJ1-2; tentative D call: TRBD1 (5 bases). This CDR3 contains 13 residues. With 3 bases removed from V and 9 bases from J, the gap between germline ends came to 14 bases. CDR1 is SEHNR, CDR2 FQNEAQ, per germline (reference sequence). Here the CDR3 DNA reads TGTGCCAGCAGCTTTATGCAGGGCGCGAGCTACACCTTC. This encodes CASSFMQGASYTF.

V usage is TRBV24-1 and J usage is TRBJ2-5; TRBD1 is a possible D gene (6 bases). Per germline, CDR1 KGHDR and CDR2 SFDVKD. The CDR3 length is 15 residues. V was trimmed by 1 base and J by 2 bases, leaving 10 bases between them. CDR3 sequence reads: CATSDFEGVQETQYF. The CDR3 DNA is TGTGCCACCAGTGATTTCGAGGGGGTACAAGAGACCCAGTACTTC.

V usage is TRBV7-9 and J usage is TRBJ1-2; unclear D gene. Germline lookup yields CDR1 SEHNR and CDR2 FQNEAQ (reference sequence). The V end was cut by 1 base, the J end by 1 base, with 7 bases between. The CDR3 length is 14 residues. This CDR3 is CASSLEQLNYGYTF. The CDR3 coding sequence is TGTGCCAGCAGCTTAGAACAGCTTAACTATGGCTACACCTTC. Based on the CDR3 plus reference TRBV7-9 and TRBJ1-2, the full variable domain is DTGVSQNPRHKITKRGQNVTFRCDPISEHNRLYWYRQTLGQGPEFLTYFQNEAQLEKSRLLSDRFSAERPKGSFSTLEIQRTEQGDSAMYLCASSLEQLNYGYTFGSGTRLTVV.

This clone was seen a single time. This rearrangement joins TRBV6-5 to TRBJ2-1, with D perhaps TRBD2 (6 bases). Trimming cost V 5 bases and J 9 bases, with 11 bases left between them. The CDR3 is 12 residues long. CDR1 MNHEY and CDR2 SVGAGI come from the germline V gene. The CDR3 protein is CASSRRETEQFF. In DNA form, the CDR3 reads TGTGCCAGCAGTCGGAGGGAGACTGAGCAGTTCTTC.

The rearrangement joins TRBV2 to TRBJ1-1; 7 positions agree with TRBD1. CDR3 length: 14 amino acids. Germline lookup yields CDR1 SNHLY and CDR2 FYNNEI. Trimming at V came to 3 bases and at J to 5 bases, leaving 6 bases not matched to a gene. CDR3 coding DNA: TGTGCCAGCAGTGAGGAGGGGGCGCTGACTGAAGCTTTCTTT. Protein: CASSEEGALTEAFF.

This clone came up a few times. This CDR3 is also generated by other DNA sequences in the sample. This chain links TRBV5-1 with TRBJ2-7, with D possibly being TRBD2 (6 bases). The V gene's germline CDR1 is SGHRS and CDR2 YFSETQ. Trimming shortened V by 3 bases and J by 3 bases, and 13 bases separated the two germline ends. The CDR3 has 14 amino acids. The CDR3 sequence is CASSSGTGSYEQYF. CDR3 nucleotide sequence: TGCGCCAGCAGCTCGGGGACTGGAAGCTACGAGCAGTACTTC.

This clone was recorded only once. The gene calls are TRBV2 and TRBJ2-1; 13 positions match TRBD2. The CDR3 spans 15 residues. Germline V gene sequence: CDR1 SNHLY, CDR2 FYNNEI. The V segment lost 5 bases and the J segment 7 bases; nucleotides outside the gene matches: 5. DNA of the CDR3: TGTGCCAGCAGTCCGACTAGCGGGGGGTGGAATGAGCAGTTCTTC. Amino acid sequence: CASSPTSGGWNEQFF.

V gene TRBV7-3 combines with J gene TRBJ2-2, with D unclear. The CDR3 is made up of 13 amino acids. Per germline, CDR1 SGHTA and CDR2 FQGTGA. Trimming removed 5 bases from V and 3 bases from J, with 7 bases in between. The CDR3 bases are TGTGCCAGCAGCCCGTATTACACCGGGGAGCTGTTTTTT. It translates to CASSPYYTGELFF.

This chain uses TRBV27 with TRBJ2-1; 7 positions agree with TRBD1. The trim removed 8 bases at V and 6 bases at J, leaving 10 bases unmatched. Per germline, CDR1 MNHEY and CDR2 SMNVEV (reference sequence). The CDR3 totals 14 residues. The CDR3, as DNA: TGTGCCAGCTGGAAAGGACAGGCTATCAATGAGCAGTTCTTC. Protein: CASWKGQAINEQFF.

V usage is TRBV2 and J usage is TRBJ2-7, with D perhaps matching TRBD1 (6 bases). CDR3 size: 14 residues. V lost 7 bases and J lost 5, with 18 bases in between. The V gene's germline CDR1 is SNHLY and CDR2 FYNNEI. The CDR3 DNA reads TGTGCCAGCACCCAGACGGTGGACAGACACGAGCAGTACTTC. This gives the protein CASTQTVDRHEQYF.

In nucleotides, the CDR3 is TGCGCCAGCAACGACAGGGACGGGTACAATGAGCAGTTCTTC. Protein sequence: CASNDRDGYNEQFF. The chain has TRBV4-1 and TRBJ2-1; 7 bases map to TRBD1. The CDR3 consists of 14 residues. J lost 4 bases, V lost 7 bases, and 7 bases had no gene match. Per germline, CDR1 MGHRA and CDR2 YSYEKL.

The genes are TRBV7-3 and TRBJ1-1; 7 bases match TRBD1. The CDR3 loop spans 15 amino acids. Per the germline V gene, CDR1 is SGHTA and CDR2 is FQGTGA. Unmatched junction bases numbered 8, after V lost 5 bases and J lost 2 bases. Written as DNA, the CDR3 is TGTGCCAGCAGCCCCCAGGGGACAGCTAACACTGAAGCTTTCTTT. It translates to CASSPQGTANTEAFF.

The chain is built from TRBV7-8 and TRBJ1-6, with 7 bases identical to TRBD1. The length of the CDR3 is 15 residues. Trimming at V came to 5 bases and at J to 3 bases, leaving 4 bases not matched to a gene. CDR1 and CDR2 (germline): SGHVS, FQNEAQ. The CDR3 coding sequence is TGTGCCAGCAGCCGGGGACAGAACTATAATTCACCCCTCCACTTT. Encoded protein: CASSRGQNYNSPLHF. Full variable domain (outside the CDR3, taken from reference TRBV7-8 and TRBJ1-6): GAGVSQSPRYKVAKRGQDVALRCDPISGHVSLFWYQQALGQGPEFLTYFQNEAQLDKSGLPSDRFFAERPEGSVSTLKIQRTQQEDSAVYLCASSRGQNYNSPLHFGNGTRLTVT.

The CDR3 region is CASSHGGGDTEAFF. The CDR3 nucleotides read TGCGCCAGCAGCCACGGCGGGGGAGACACTGAAGCTTTCTTT. J is TRBJ1-1 and V is TRBV5-1, with D possibly TRBD1 on 5 matching bases. Looked up from germline, CDR1 is SGHRS and CDR2 is YFSETQ. The CDR3 has 14 residues. V was pared by 4 bases and J by 3 bases, with 13 bases between.

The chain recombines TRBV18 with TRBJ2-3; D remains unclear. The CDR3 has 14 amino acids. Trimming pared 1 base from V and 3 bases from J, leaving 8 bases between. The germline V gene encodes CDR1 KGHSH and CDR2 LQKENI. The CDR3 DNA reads TGTGCCAGCTCACCACGTGTCCTAACAGATACGCAGTATTTT. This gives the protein CASSPRVLTDTQYF.

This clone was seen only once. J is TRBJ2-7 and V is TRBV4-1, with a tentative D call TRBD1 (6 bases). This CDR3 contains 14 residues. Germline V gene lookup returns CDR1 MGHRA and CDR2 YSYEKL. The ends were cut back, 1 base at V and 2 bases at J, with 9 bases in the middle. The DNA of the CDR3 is TGCGCCAGCAGCCAAGCCCCAGGGGCCTACGAGCAGTACTTC. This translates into CASSQAPGAYEQYF.

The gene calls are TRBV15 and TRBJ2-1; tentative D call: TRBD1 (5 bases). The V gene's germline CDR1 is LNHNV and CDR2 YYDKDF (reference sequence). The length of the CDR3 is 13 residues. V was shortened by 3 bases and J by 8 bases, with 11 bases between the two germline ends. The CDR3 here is CATSSRRDDEQFF. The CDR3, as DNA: TGTGCCACCAGCAGTCGCAGGGATGATGAGCAGTTCTTC.

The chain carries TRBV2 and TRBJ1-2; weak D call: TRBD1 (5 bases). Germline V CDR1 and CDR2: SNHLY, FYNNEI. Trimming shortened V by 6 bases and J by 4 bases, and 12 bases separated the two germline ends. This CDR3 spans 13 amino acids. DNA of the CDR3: TGTGCCAGCAGGGGGGGAGAGATCTATGGCTACACCTTC. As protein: CASRGGEIYGYTF.

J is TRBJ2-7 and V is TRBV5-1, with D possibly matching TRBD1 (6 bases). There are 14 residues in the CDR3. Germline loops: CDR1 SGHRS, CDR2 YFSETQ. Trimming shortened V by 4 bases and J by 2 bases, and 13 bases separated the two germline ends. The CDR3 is CASSQGQNTYEQYF. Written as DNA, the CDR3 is TGCGCCAGCAGCCAAGGACAGAACACCTACGAGCAGTACTTC.

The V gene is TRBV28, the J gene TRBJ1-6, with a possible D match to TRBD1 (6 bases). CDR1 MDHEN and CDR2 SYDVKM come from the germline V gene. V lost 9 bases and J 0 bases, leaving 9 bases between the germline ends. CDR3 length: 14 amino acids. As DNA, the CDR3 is TGTGCCAGTACAGGGAGCTCCTATAATTCACCCCTCCACTTT. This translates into CASTGSSYNSPLHF.

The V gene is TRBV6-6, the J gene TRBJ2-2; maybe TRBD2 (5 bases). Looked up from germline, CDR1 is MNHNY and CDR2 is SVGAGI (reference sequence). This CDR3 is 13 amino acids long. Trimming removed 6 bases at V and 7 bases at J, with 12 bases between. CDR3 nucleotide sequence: TGTGCCAGCAGCCCCCGGGGAGACGGGGAGCTGTTTTTT. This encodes CASSPRGDGELFF.

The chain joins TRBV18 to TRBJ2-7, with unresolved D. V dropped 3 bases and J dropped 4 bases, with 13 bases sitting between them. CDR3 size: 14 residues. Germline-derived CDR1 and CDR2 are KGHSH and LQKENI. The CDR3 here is CASSPRLGEYEQYF. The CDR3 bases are TGTGCCAGCTCACCCCGACTTGGAGAATACGAGCAGTACTTC.

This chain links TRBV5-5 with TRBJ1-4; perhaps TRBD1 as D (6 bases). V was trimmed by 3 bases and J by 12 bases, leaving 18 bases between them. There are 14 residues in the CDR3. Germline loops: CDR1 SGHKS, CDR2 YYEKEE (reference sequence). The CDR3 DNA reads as TGTGCCAGCAGCTGGGACATGGGGCAATTTCAACTGTTTTTT. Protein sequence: CASSWDMGQFQLFF.

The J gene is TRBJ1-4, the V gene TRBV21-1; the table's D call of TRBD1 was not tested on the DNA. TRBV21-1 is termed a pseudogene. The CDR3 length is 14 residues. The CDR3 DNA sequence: TGTGCCAGCAGCAAGACAGGTCTTAATGAAAAACTGTTTTTT. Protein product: CASSKTGLNEKLFF.

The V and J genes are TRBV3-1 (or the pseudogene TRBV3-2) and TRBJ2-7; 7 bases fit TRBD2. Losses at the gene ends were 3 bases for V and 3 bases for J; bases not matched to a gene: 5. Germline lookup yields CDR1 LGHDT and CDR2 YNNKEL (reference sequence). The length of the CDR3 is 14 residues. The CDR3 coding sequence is TGTGCCAGCAGCCACACCAGCGGGGTCTACGAGCAGTACTTC. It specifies CASSHTSGVYEQYF.

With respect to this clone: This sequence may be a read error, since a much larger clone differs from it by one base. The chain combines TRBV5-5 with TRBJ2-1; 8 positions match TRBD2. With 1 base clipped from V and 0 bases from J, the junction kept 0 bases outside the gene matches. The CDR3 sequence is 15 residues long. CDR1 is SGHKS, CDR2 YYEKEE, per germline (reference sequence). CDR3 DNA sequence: TGTGCCAGCAGCTTGACTAGCGGCTCCTACAATGAGCAGTTCTTC. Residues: CASSLTSGSYNEQFF.

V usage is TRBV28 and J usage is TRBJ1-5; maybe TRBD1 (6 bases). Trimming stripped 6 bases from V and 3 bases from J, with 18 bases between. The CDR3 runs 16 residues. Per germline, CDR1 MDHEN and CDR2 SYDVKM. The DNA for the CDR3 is TGTGCCAGCAGGTTGAGAGGACAGCGACACAATCAGCCCCAGCATTTT. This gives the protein CASRLRGQRHNQPQHF.

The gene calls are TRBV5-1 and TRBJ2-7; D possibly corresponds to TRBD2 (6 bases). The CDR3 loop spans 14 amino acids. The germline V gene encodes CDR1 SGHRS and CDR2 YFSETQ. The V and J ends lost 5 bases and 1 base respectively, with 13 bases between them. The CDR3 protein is CASREGPTSYEQYF. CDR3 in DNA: TGCGCCAGCAGGGAGGGGCCTACATCCTACGAGCAGTACTTC.

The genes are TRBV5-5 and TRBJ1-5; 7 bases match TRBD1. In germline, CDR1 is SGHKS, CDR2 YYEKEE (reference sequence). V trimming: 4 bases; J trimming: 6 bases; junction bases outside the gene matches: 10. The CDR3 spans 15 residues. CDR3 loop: CASSPSTGVGQPQHF. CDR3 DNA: TGTGCCAGCAGCCCCTCAACAGGGGTGGGTCAGCCCCAGCATTTT.